The T cell receptor (beta chain) described here comes from a study of cytomegalovirus exposure and HLA in healthy donors. Study at large: The 120 validation repertoires, a later analysis reported, used the same platform as the 550 to 700 repertoires from the first cohort.

The donors were members of the roughly 120-subject validation cohort (separate from the approximately 670-subject first cohort). Method: immunoSEQ multiplex PCR; TCRdb's copy keeps in-frame clones and lacks some. The sample has under 200,000 clones, about nine tenths seen once; the top ten hold under 7%. Details on this clone: Its antigen is currently unknown.

The V gene end was trimmed by 4 bases and the J gene end by 5 bases; junction bases not matched to a gene: 11. The CDR3 is 17 amino acids. Germline V lookup: CDR1 SGDLS, CDR2 YYNGEE. Study-level findings and limits: The study listed roughly 150 cytomegalovirus-associated TCR beta chains. Among the CMV-associated chains, a few were confirmed in vitro as specific for CMV antigens.

Material: PBMCs. This TCR came from a woman in her thirties in good health and CMV-seronegative. This chain uses TRBV9 with TRBJ2-2, with 10 bases aligning to TRBD1. CDR3 in amino acids: CASSFQRQGAGTGELFF. CDR3 DNA: TGTGCCAGCAGCTTCCAAAGACAGGGGGCAGGAACCGGGGAGCTGTTTTTT.